The entry below gives a single T cell receptor beta chain sequence along with its context. In the source study's methods: Because ImmunoSEQ provided only junction sequences with no quality scores, the filtering differed. Here immunoSEQ multiplex PCR was the method, and the copy in TCRdb shows in-frame clones only, minus some. Clone size and V and J calls were adopted from that table, with D and trimming inferred from the DNA. The sample yields about 560,000 clones, just over 75% seen once. The V gene lost 9 bases and the J gene lost 2 bases, with 7 bases spanning the gap. The germline gives CDR1 MNHNS, CDR2 SASEGT. This CDR3 comprises 11 residues. This entry comes from a study of shared clonotypes between healthy human individuals.

Sequencing was performed on PBMCs. The genes are TRBV6-1 and TRBJ1-2; unclear D gene. The sequence was obtained from a middle-aged woman in good health. Some clones in this sample may be carry-over from other donors' samples. CDR3 protein: CASTWNYGYTF. CDR3 bases: TGTGCCAGTACTTGGAACTATGGCTACACCTTC.